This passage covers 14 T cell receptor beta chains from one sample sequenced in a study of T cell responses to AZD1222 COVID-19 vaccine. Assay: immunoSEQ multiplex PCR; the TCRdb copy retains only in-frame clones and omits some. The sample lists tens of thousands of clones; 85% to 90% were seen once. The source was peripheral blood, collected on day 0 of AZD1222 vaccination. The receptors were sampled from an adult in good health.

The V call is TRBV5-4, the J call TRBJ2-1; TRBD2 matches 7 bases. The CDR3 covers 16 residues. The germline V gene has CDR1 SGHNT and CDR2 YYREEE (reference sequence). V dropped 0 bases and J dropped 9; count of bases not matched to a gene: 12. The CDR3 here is CASSLDPTTAGFEQFF. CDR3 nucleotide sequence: TGTGCCAGCAGCTTGGACCCAACGACAGCGGGGTTTGAGCAGTTCTTC.

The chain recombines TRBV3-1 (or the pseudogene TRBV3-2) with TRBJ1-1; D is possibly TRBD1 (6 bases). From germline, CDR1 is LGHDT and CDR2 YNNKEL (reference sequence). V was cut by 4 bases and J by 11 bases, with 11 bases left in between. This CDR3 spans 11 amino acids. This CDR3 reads CASSLDRIAFF. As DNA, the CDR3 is TGTGCCAGCAGCCTTGACAGGATCGCTTTCTTT.

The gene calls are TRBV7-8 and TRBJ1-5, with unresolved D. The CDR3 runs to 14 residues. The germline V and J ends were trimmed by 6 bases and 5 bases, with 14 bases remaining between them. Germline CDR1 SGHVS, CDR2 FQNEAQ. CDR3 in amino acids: CASRIGSGDQPQHF. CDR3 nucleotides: TGTGCCAGCAGAATTGGCAGTGGGGATCAGCCCCAGCATTTT.

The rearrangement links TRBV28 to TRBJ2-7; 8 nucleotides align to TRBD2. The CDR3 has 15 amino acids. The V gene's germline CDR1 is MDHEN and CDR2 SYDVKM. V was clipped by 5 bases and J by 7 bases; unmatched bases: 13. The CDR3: CASSLSYSGAGEQYF. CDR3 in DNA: TGTGCCAGCAGTCTGTCTTATAGCGGGGCGGGGGAGCAGTACTTC. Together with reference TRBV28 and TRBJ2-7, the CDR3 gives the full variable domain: DVKVTQSSRYLVKRTGEKVFLECVQDMDHENMFWYRQDPGLGLRLIYFSYDVKMKEKGDIPEGYSVSREKKERFSLILESASTNQTSMYLCASSLSYSGAGEQYFGPGTRLTVT.

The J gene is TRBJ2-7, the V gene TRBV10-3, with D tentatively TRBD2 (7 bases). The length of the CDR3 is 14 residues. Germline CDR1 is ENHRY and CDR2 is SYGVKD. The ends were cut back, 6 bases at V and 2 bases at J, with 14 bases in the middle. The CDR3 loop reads CAIRPTGGPYEQYF. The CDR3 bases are TGTGCCATCAGACCAACGGGGGGCCCCTACGAGCAGTACTTC.

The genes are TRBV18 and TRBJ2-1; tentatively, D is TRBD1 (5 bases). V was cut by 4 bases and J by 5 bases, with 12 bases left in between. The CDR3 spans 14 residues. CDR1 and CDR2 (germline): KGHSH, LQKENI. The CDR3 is CASSLDQGDNEQFF. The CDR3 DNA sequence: TGTGCCAGCTCACTGGACCAAGGGGACAATGAGCAGTTCTTC.

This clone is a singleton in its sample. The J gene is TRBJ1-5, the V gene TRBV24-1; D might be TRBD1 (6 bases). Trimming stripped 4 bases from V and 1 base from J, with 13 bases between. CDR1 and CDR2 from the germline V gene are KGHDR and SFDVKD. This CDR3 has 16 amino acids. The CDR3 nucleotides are TGTGCCACCAGTGAAGCCGGGACATCGAGCAATCAGCCCCAGCATTTT. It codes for CATSEAGTSSNQPQHF.

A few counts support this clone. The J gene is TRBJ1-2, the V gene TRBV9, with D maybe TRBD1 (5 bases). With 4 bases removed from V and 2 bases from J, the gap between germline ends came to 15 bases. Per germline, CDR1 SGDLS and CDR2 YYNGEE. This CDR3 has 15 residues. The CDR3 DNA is TGTGCCAGCAGCCCCAGCGGGACGGTCAACTATGGCTACACCTTC. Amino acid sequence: CASSPSGTVNYGYTF.

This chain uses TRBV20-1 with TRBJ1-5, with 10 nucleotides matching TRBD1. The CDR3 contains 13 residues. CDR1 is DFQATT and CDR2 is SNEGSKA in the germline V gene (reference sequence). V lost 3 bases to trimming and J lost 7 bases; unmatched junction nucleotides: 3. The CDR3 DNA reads TGCAGTGCTAGTCTGACAGGGGGCCAGCCCCAGCATTTT. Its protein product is CSASLTGGQPQHF.

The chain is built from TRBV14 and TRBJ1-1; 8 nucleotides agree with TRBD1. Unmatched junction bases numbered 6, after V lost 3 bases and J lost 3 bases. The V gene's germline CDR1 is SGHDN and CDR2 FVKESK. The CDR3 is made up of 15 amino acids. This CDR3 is CASSQRTGRDTEAFF. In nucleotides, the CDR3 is TGTGCCAGCAGCCAGCGGACAGGGAGGGACACTGAAGCTTTCTTT.

The CDR3 is CASSPAGQGVGTEAFF. Written as DNA, the CDR3 is TGCGCCAGCAGCCCGGCGGGACAGGGGGTTGGTACTGAAGCTTTCTTT. The rearrangement uses TRBV5-1 and TRBJ1-1; 11 positions match TRBD1. Losses at the gene ends were 4 bases for V and 5 bases for J; bases not matched to a gene: 10. Looked up from germline, CDR1 is SGHRS and CDR2 is YFSETQ. This CDR3 region has 16 residues.

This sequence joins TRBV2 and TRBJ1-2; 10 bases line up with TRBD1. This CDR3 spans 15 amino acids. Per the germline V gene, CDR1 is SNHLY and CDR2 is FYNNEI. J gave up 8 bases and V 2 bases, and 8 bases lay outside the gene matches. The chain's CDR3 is CASSEYPRTGGGYTF. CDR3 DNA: TGTGCCAGCAGTGAATACCCGAGGACAGGGGGAGGCTACACCTTC.

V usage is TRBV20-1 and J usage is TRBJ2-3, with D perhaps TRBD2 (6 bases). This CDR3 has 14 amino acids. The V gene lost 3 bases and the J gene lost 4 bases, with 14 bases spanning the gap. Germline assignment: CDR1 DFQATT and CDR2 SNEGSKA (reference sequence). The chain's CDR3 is CSASSLARPDTQYF. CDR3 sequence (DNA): TGCAGTGCTAGTAGCCTAGCGAGACCAGATACGCAGTATTTT.

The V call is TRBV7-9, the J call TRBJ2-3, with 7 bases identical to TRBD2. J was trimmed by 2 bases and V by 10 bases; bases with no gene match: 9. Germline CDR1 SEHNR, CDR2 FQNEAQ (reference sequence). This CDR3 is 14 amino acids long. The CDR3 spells CATLPGLHTDTQYF. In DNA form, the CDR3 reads TGTGCCACCCTTCCGGGACTACACACAGATACGCAGTATTTT.